This passage covers 11 T cell receptor beta chains from one sample sequenced in a study of T-cell memory formation after mild COVID-19. Each CDR3 protein gets one entry after TCRdb re-called the 5' RACE reads with MiXCR. The data hold approximately 290,000 distinct CDR3 sequences, with around 8% observed a single time. Specimen: PBMCs or a T cell subset sorted from them (not recorded which). The receptor source for this set is a young man who had mild COVID-19 (a few samples of this study predate the infection). Cell type and time point are not known.

This clonotype has a handful of counts. The chain employs TRBV20-1 and TRBJ2-3; the D is unclear. Germline CDR1 and CDR2: DFQATT and SNEGSKA (reference sequence). CDR3 length: 15 residues. V was trimmed by 1 base and J by 0 bases, leaving 11 bases between them. CDR3 nucleotide sequence: TGCAGTGCTAGAGGAAGAAAAGGGAGCACAGATACGCAGTATTTT. This gives the protein CSARGRKGSTDTQYF.

This clonotype showed up many times. The chain couples TRBV10-3 to TRBJ2-2; tentative D call: TRBD1 (6 bases). CDR1 and CDR2 (germline): ENHRY, SYGVKD. The CDR3 is made up of 15 amino acids. Trimming took 3 bases from V and 6 from J, leaving 14 bases between them. CDR3 in DNA: TGTGCCATCAGTGAATCAACAGGGAAACCCGGGGAGCTGTTTTTT. It encodes CAISESTGKPGELFF.

This clonotype was detected many times. J is TRBJ1-2 and V is TRBV5-1, with a weak D call TRBD1 (5 bases). This CDR3 has 15 amino acids. The V end was cut by 6 bases, the J end by 4 bases, with 19 bases between. Germline assignment: CDR1 SGHRS and CDR2 YFSETQ. The CDR3 sequence is CASTRDGTSPYGYTF. Written as DNA, the CDR3 is TGCGCCAGCACCCGAGACGGGACCTCCCCCTATGGCTACACCTTC.

The rearrangement uses TRBV4-1 and TRBJ1-1, with D possibly being TRBD1 (5 bases). The CDR3 spans 16 residues. Per germline, CDR1 MGHRA and CDR2 YSYEKL. Trimming left V 2 bases short and J 0 bases short, with 13 bases between. CDR3: CASSQFQGKMNTEAFF. The CDR3 region has the DNA TGCGCCAGCAGCCAATTTCAGGGTAAAATGAACACTGAAGCTTTCTTT.

The V gene is TRBV23-1, the J gene TRBJ2-6, with a weak D call TRBD1 (6 bases). TRBV23-1 is known as an ORF, though its function is uncertain. Trimming shortened V by 0 bases and J by 0 bases, and 12 bases separated the two germline ends. This CDR3 has 18 amino acids. CDR3 DNA: TGCGCCAGCAGTCAATCGACAGGCCCTGACTCTGGGGCCAACGTCCTGACTTTC. Protein product: CASSQSTGPDSGANVLTF.

A few counts support this clonotype. Mismatch with germline at one junction end may stem from a read error. V is TRBV7-2 and J is TRBJ2-1, with unresolved D. The germline CDR1 and CDR2 sequences are SGHTA and FQGNSA. The CDR3 covers 15 residues. For the CDR3, the DNA is TGTCCCAGCAGCTTAGACGGACCTTCCTACAATGAGCAGTTCTTC. It codes for CPSSLDGPSYNEQFF. Combining the CDR3 with reference TRBV7-2 and TRBJ2-1 gives the whole variable domain GAGVSQSPSNKVTEKGKDVELRCDPISGHTALYWYRQSLGQGLEFLIYFQGNSAPDKSGLPSDRFSAERTGGSVSTLTIQRTQQEDSAVYLCPSSLDGPSYNEQFFGPGTRLTVL.

The chain is built from TRBV5-1 and TRBJ2-5; TRBD2 matches 16 bases. CDR1 is SGHRS, CDR2 YFSETQ, per germline. The trim removed 4 bases at V and 7 bases at J, leaving 13 bases unmatched. This CDR3 spans 18 amino acids. The CDR3 region has the DNA TGCGCCAGCAGCGTTGGGGGACTAGCGGGGGGGCCCCCGCGGACCCAGTACTTC. Translated: CASSVGGLAGGPPRTQYF.

This clonotype appeared a few times. DNA for the CDR3: TGCAGTGCTAGAGTCGGGGCTCTGGAGACCCAGTACTTC. It specifies CSARVGALETQYF. The gene calls are TRBV20-1 and TRBJ2-5; possibly TRBD1 or TRBD2 for D (5 bases each). Trimming shortened V by 1 base and J by 5 bases, and 11 bases separated the two germline ends. This CDR3 region has 13 residues. From germline, CDR1 is DFQATT and CDR2 SNEGSKA (reference sequence).

This clonotype has only a few counts. The chain links TRBV4-3 to TRBJ1-1; D is possibly TRBD1 (5 bases). CDR1 LGHNA and CDR2 YSLEER come from the germline V gene. This CDR3 region has 16 residues. V was clipped by 0 bases and J by 4 bases, with 15 bases between them. CDR3 residues: CASSQDLGRRSTEAFF. The CDR3 DNA reads TGCGCCAGCAGCCAAGATCTGGGGCGCAGGAGCACTGAAGCTTTCTTT.

V and J are TRBV6-4 and TRBJ2-1, with a weak D call TRBD1 (6 bases). CDR1 and CDR2 from the germline V gene are MRHNA and SNTAGT. The CDR3 loop spans 16 amino acids. V was cut by 3 bases and J by 0 bases, with 12 bases left in between. CDR3 loop: CASSESGEGSYNEQFF. CDR3 bases: TGTGCCAGCAGTGAATCAGGGGAAGGCTCCTACAATGAGCAGTTCTTC.

This chain connects TRBV5-1 to TRBJ1-2; D not resolved. Between the trimmed V and J ends, which lost 1 base and 3 bases, there was a span of 7 bases. Germline CDR1 is SGHRS and CDR2 is YFSETQ. The CDR3 spans 13 residues. CDR3 in amino acids: CASSLLSDYGYTF. The CDR3 DNA follows: TGCGCCAGCAGCTTGCTGTCAGACTATGGCTACACCTTC.